This T cell receptor (beta chain) derives from a study of beta chain features in type 1 diabetes. Study-wide results and limits: Any role of HLA type in TCRB rearrangement remained unresolved here. Type 1 diabetes patients had moderately but significantly shorter TCRB CDR3s in all four CD4+ subsets.

Isolated RNA was reverse transcribed in full, so expressed TCRB transcripts were sequenced. Deep immunoSEQ sequencing covered naive, central memory and regulatory T cell samples. The table came from immunoSEQ multiplex PCR; TCRdb's copy has only in-frame clones and leaves some out. This table has under 300,000 clones, roughly a tenth appearing once. This clone was counted only a few times. The antigen is undetermined. V shed 2 bases and J shed 2 bases, with 9 bases lying between them. From germline, CDR1 is MNHEY and CDR2 SVGAGI. The CDR3 totals 14 residues. The authors sorted CD4+ naive, central memory, regulatory and stem cell-like memory cells via CD45RO/CCR7/CD25/CD127/CD95/CD27.

Sequencing was performed on naive CD4+ T cells from blood. The chain employs TRBV6-5 and TRBJ2-5, with D perhaps matching TRBD1 (6 bases). The clonotype was recovered from a man aged 25 to 40 with type 1 diabetes. CDR3 in amino acids: CASSYGQIQETQYF. The CDR3, as DNA: TGTGCCAGCAGTTACGGACAGATACAAGAGACCCAGTACTTC.